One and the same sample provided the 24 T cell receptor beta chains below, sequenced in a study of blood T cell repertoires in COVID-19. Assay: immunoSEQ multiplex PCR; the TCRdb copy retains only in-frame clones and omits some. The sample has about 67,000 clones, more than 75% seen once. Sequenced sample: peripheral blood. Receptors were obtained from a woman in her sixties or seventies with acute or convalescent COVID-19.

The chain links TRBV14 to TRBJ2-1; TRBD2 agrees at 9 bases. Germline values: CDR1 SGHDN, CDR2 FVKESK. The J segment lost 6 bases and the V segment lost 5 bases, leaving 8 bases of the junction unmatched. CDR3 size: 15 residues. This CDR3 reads CASSSVAGASNEQFF. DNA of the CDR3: TGTGCCAGCAGCTCGGTAGCGGGGGCTTCCAATGAGCAGTTCTTC.

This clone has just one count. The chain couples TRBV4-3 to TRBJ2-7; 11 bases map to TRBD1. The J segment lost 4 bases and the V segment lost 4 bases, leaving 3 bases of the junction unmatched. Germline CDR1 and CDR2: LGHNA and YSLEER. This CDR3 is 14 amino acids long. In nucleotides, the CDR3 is TGCGCCAGCAGCCCCGGACAGGGGGCTTACGAGCAGTACTTC. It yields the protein CASSPGQGAYEQYF.

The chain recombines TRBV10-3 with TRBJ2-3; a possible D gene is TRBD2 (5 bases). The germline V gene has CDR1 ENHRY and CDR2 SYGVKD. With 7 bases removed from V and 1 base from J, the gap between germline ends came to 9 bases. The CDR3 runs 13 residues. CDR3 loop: CAINRGGTDTQYF. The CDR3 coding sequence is TGTGCCATCAATCGGGGAGGCACAGATACGCAGTATTTT.

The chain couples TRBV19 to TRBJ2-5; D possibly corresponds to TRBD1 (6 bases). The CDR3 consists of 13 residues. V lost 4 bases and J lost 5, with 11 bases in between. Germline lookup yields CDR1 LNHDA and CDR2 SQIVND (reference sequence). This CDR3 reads CASSKDSGETQYF. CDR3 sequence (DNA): TGTGCCAGTAGTAAGGACAGTGGGGAGACCCAGTACTTC.

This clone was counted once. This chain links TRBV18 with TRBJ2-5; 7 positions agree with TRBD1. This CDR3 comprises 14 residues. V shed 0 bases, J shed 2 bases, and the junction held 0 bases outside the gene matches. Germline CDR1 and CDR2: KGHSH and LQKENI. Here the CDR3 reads CASSPPTGQETQYF. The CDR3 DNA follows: TGTGCCAGCTCACCACCGACAGGGCAAGAGACCCAGTACTTC.

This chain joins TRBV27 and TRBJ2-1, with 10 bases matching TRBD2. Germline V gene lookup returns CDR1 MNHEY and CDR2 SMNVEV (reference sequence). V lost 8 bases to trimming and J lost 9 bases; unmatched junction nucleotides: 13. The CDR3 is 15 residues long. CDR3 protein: CASGSLTSGVVEQFF. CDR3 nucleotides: TGTGCCAGCGGATCCCTTACTAGCGGGGTGGTTGAGCAGTTCTTC.

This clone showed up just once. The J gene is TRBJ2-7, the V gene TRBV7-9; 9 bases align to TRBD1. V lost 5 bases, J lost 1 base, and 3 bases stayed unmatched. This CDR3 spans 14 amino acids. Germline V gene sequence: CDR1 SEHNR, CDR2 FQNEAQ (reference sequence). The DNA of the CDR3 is TGTGCCAGCAGCGGAGACAGGGGGTCCTACGAGCAGTACTTC. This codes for CASSGDRGSYEQYF.

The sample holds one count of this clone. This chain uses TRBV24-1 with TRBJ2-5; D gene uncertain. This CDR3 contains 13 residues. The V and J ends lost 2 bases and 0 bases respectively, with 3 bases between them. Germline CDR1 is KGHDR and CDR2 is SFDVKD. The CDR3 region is CATSDSYQETQYF. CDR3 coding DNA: TGTGCCACCAGTGATTCGTACCAAGAGACCCAGTACTTC.

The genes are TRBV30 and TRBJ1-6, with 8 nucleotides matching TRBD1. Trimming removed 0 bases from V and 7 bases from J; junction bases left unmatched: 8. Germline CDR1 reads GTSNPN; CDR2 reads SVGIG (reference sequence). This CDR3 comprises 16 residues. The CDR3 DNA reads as TGTGCCTGGAGTGTTAGGGACAGGCAGAGGAATTCACCCCTCCACTTT. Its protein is CAWSVRDRQRNSPLHF.

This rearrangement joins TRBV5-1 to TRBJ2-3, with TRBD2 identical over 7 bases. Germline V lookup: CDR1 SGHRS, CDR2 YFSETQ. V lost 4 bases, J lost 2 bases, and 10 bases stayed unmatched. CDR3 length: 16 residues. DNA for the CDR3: TGCGCCAGCAGCCGCCCTGGCGGGGGTAACACAGATACGCAGTATTTT. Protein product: CASSRPGGGNTDTQYF.

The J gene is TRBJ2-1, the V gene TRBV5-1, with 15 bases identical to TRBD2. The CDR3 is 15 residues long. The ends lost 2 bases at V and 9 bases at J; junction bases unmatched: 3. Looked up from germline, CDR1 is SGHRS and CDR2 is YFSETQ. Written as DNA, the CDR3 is TGCGCCAGCAGCTTAGGACTAGCGGGGGGGTCTGAGCAGTTCTTC. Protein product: CASSLGLAGGSEQFF.

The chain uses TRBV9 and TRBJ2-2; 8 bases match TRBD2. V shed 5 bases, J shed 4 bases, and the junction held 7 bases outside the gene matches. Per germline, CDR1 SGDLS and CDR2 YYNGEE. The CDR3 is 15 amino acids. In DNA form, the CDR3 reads TGTGCCAGCAGTATGGACGGGGGGGCCACCGGGGAGCTGTTTTTT. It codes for CASSMDGGATGELFF.

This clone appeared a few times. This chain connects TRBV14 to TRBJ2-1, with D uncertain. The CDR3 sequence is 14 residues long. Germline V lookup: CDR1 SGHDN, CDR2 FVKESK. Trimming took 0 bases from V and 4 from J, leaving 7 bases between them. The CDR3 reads CASSQEQDYNEQFF. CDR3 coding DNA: TGTGCCAGCAGCCAAGAGCAGGATTACAATGAGCAGTTCTTC.

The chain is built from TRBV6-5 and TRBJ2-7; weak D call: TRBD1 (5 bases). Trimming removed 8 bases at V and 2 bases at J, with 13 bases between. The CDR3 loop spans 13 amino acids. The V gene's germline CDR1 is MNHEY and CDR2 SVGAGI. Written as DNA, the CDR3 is TGTGCCAGCCTCCGAGCAGGGACCTACGAGCAGTACTTC. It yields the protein CASLRAGTYEQYF.

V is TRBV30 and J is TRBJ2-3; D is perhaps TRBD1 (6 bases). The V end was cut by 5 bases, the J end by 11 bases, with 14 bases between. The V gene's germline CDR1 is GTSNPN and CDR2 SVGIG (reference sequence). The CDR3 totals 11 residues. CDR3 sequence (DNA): TGTGCCTGGGAGTCGGGGACAAGGCAGTATTTT. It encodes CAWESGTRQYF.

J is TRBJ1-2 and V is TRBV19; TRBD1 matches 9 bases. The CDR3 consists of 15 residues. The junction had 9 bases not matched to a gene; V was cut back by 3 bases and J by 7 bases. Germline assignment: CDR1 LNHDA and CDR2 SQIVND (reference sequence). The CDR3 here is CASSINLGQGRGYTF. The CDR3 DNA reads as TGTGCCAGTAGTATCAATTTGGGACAGGGCCGTGGCTACACCTTC.

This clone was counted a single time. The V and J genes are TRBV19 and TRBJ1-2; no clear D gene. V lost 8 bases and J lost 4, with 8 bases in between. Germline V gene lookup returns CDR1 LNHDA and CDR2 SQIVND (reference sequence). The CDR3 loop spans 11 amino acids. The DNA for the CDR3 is TGTGCCAGTGGACTCTTCTATGGCTACACCTTC. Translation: CASGLFYGYTF.

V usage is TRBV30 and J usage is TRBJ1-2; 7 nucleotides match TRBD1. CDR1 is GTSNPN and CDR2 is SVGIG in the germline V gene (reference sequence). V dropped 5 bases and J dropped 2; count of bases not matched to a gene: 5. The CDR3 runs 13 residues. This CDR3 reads CAWVGQANYGYTF. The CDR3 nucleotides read TGTGCCTGGGTTGGACAGGCGAACTATGGCTACACCTTC.

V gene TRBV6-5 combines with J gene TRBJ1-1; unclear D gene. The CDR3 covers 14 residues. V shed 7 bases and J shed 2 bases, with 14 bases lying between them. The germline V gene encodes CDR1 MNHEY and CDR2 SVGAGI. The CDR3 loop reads CASTLLAANTEAFF. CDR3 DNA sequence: TGTGCCAGCACCCTTCTAGCGGCTAACACTGAAGCTTTCTTT.

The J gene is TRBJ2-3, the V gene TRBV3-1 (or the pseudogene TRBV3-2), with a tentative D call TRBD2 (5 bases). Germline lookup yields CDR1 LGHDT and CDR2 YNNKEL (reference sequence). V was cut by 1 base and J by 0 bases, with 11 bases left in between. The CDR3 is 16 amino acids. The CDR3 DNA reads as TGTGCCAGCAGCCAAGGTCGCGGGTTTAGCACAGATACGCAGTATTTT. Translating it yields CASSQGRGFSTDTQYF.

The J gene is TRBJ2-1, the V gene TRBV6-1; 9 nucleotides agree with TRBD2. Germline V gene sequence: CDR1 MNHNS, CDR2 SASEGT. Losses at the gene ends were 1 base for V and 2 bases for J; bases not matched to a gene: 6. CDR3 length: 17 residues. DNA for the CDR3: TGTGCCAGCAGTGAAGGGGTAGCGGGGGCCCCCTACAATGAGCAGTTCTTC. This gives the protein CASSEGVAGAPYNEQFF.

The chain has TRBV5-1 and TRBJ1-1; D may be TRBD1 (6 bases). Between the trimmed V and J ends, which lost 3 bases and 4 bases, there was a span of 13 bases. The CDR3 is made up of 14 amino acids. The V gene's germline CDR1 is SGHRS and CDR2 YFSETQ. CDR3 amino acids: CASSSNRVGTEAFF. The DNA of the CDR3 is TGCGCCAGCAGCTCAAACAGGGTCGGCACTGAAGCTTTCTTT.

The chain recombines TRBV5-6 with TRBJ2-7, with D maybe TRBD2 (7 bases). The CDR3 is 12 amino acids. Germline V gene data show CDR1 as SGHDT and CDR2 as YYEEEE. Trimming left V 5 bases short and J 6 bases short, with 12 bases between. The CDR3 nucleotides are TGTGCCAGCAGACAGGGAGGGTTCGAGCAGTACTTC. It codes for CASRQGGFEQYF.

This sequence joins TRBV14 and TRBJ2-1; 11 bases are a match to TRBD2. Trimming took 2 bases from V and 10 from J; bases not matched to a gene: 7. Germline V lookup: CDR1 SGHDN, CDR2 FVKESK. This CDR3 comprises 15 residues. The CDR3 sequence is CASSQTSGGHWEQFF. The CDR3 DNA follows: TGTGCCAGCAGCCAAACTAGCGGGGGTCATTGGGAGCAGTTCTTC.